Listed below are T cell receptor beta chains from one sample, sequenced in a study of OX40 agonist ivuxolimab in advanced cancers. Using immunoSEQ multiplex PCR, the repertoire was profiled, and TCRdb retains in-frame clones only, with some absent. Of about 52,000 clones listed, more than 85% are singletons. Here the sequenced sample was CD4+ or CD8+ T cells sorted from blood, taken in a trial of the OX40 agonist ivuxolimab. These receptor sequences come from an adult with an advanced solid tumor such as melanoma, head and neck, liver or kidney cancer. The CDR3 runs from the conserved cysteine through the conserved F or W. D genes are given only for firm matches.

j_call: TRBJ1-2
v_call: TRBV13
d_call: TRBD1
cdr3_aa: CASSLRQGANGYTF
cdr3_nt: TGTGCCAGCAGCTTAAGACAGGGGGCGAATGGCTACACCTTC

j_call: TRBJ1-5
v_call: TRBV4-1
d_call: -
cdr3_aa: CASSQDGEEPQHF
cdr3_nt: TGCGCCAGCAGCCAAGATGGGGAGGAGCCCCAGCATTTT

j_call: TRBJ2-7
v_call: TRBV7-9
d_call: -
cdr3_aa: CASSPRDGEPYEQYF
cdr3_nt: TGTGCCAGCAGCCCCCGGGACGGCGAGCCCTACGAGCAGTACTTC

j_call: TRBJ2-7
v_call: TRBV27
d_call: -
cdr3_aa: CASSPGGRFWDEQYF
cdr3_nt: TGTGCCAGCAGTCCTGGGGGCAGGTTTTGGGACGAGCAGTACTTC

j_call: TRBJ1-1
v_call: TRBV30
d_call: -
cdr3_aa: CAWSGGLAMNTEAFF
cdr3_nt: TGTGCCTGGAGTGGGGGTCTTGCCATGAACACTGAAGCTTTCTTT

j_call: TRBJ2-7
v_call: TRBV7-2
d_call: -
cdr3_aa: CASSWGATYEQYF
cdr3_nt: TGTGCCAGCAGCTGGGGAGCTACCTACGAGCAGTACTTC

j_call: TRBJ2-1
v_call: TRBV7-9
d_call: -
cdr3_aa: CASSLEASVYNEQFF
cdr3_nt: TGTGCCAGCAGCTTAGAGGCGAGCGTCTACAATGAGCAGTTCTTC

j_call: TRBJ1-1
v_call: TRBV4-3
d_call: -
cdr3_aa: CASSQVPANTEAFF
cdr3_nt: TGCGCCAGCAGCCAAGTGCCCGCCAACACTGAAGCTTTCTTT

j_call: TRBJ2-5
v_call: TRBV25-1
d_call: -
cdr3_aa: CASVPRQAEVLETQYF
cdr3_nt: TGTGCCAGCGTCCCCAGACAGGCTGAAGTCCTGGAGACCCAGTACTTC

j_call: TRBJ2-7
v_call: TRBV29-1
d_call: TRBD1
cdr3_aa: CSVAGTGSSYEQYF
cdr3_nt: TGCAGCGTAGCCGGGACAGGGAGCTCCTACGAGCAGTACTTC

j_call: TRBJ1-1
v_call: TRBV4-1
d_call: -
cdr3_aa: CASSQDRTVGLEAFF
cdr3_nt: TGCGCCAGCAGCCAAGATAGGACGGTCGGTCTAGAAGCTTTCTTT

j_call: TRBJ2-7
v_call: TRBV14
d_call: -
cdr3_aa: CASSEDGGIYEQYF
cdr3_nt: TGTGCCAGCAGCGAGGACGGGGGAATCTACGAGCAGTACTTC

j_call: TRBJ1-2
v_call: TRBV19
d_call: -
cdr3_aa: CASSPGVGGYTF
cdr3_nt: TGTGCCAGTAGCCCAGGGGTCGGAGGCTACACCTTC

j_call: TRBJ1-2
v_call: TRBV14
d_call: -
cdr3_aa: CASSQGSDSANYGYTF
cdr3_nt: TGTGCCAGCAGCCAAGGCTCGGACAGCGCAAACTATGGCTACACCTTC

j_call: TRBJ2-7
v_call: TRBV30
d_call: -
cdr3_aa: CAWTPQPGYEQYF
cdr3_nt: TGTGCCTGGACGCCACAGCCCGGCTACGAGCAGTACTTC